The 5 T cell receptor beta chains given below trace back to one sample, sequenced in a study of CD8+CD57+ T cells in acquired aplastic anemia. TCR beta VDJ combinations and CDR3 sequences were profiled from genomic DNA. TCRdb called the reads again in MiXCR, with one record for every CDR3 protein. Of about 220,000 distinct CDR3 sequences listed, roughly 33% are singletons. Input material: sorted CD4+, CD8+, or CD8+CD57+ T cells (not recorded which) from PBMCs. The receptors shown here come from a human donor in good health, serving as a control.

This clonotype occurred many times. This chain links TRBV5-1 with TRBJ1-2, with 7 bases that match TRBD1. There are 14 residues in the CDR3. Trimming took 0 bases from V and 6 from J; bases not matched to a gene: 5. Germline CDR1 is SGHRS and CDR2 is YFSETQ. The CDR3 coding sequence is TGCGCCAGCAGCTTGGTACAGGGGTGGGATGGCTACACCTTC. It codes for CASSLVQGWDGYTF.

The chain joins TRBV3-1 to TRBJ2-7, with D unresolved. The CDR3 extends over 12 amino acids. Between the trimmed V and J ends, which lost 3 bases and 6 bases, there was a span of 9 bases. Germline-derived CDR1 and CDR2 are LGHDT and YNNKEL (reference sequence). The CDR3 here is CASSQMGIEQYF. The CDR3, as DNA: TGTGCCAGCAGCCAGATGGGGATCGAGCAGTACTTC.

The gene calls are TRBV5-6 and TRBJ2-7; 7 bases match TRBD1. The CDR3 length is 11 residues. CDR1 is SGHDT and CDR2 is YYEEEE in the germline V gene. V shed 4 bases, J shed 12 bases, and the junction held 7 bases outside the gene matches. The CDR3 reads CASSLQGVRYF. The CDR3 DNA is TGTGCCAGCAGCCTCCAGGGGGTGCGGTACTTC.

The genes are TRBV5-1 and TRBJ1-3, with 7 bases that match TRBD1. The junction had 5 bases not matched to a gene; V was cut back by 3 bases and J by 2 bases. The CDR3 has 15 amino acids. Germline V gene lookup returns CDR1 SGHRS and CDR2 YFSETQ. CDR3 coding DNA: TGCGCCAGCAGCTCGCAACAGGGGACTGGAAACACCATATATTTT. Translated: CASSSQQGTGNTIYF.

This clonotype was seen at least ten times. V gene TRBV2 combines with J gene TRBJ1-1, with D possibly matching TRBD1 (5 bases). Germline assignment: CDR1 SNHLY and CDR2 FYNNEI. V was cut by 7 bases and J by 4 bases, with 10 bases left in between. The CDR3 has 12 residues. In nucleotides, the CDR3 is TGTGCCAGCAAGGGCAGGGCCACTGAAGCTTTCTTT. This gives the protein CASKGRATEAFF.